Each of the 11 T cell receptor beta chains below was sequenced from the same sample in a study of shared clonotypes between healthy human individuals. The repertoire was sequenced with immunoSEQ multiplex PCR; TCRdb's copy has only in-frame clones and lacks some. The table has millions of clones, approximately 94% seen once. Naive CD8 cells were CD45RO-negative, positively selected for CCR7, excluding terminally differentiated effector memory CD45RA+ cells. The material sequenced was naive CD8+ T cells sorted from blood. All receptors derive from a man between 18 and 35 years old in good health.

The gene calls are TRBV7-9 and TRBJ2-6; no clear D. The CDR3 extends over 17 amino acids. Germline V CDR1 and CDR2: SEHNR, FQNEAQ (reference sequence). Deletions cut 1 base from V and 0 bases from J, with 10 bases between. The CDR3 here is CASSLEFGTSGANVLTF. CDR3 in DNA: TGTGCCAGCAGCTTAGAATTTGGTACCTCTGGGGCCAACGTCCTGACTTTC.

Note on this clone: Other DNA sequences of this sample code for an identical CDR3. CDR3 sequence: CASSQESGGQETQYF. CDR3 DNA sequence: TGCGCCAGCAGCCAAGAATCCGGGGGCCAGGAGACCCAGTACTTC. This rearrangement joins TRBV4-1 to TRBJ2-5; D is possibly TRBD1 or TRBD2 (6 bases each). The germline V and J ends were trimmed by 0 bases and 5 bases, with 13 bases remaining between them. Germline V gene sequence: CDR1 MGHRA, CDR2 YSYEKL. The CDR3 spans 15 residues.

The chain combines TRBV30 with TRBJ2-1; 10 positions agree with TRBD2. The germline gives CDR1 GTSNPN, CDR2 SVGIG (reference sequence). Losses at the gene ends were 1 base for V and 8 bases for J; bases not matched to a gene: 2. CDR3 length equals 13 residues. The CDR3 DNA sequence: TGTGCCTGGAGTGGAGCGGGAGGGGATGAGCAGTTCTTC. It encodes CAWSGAGGDEQFF.

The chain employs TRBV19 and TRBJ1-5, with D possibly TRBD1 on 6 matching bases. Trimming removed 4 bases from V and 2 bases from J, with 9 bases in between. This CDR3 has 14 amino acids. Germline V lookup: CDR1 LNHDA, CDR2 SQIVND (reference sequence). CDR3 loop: CASSNGQRNQPQHF. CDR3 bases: TGTGCCAGTAGTAATGGACAGCGCAATCAGCCCCAGCATTTT.

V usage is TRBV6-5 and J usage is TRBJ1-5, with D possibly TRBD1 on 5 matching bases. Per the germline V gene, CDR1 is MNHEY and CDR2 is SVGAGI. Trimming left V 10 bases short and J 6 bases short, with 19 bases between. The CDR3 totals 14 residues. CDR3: CATARGSLGQPQHF. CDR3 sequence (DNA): TGTGCCACCGCCCGGGGGTCTCTAGGTCAGCCCCAGCATTTT.

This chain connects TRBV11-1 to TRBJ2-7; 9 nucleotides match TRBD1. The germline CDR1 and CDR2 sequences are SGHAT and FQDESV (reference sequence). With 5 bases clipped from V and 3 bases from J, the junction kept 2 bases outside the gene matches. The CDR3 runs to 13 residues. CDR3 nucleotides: TGTGCCAGCAGCCCGGGACAGGGCTACGAGCAGTACTTC. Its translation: CASSPGQGYEQYF.

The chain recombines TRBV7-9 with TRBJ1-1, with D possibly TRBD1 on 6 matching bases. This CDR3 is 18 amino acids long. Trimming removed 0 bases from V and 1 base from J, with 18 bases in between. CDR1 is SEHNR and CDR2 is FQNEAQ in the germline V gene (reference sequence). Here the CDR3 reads CASSLAGGHRAPNTEAFF. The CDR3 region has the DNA TGTGCCAGCAGCTTAGCGGGGGGCCACAGGGCCCCGAACACTGAAGCTTTCTTT.

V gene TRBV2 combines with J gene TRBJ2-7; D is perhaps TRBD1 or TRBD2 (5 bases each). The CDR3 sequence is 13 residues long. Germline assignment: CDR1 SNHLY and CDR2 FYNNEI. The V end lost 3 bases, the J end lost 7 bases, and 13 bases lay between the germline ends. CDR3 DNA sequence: TGTGCCAGCAGTGAGACGGGACCGGGGGAGCAGTACTTC. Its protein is CASSETGPGEQYF.

The CDR3, as DNA: TGTGCCAGCAGTCAGATCGGGTCTTTCAATGAGCAGTTCTTC. This translates into CASSQIGSFNEQFF. The chain links TRBV27 to TRBJ2-1; D not resolved. The CDR3 has 14 amino acids. In germline, CDR1 is MNHEY, CDR2 SMNVEV (reference sequence). V gave up 5 bases and J gave up 6 bases, with 14 bases separating them.

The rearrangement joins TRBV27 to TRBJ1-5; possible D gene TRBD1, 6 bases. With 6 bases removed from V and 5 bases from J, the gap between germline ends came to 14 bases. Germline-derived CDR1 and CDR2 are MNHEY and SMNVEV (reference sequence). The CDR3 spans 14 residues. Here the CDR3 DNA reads TGTGCCAGCAGAGTACAGGGAGGGGATCAGCCCCAGCATTTT. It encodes CASRVQGGDQPQHF.

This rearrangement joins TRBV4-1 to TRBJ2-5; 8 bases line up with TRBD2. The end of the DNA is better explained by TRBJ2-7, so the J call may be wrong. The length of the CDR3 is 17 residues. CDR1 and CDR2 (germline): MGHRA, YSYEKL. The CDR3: CASSQEGVAGGSYEQYF. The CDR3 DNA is TGCGCCAGCAGCCAAGAGGGGGTGGCGGGAGGCTCCTACGAGCAGTACTTC.